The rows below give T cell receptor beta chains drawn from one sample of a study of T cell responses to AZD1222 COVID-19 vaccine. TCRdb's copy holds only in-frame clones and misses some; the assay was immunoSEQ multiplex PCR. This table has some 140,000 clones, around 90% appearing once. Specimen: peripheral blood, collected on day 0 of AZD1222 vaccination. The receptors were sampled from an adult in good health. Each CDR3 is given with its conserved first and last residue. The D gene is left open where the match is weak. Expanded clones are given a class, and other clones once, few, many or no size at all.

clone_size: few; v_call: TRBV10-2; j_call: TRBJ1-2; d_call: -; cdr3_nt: TGCGCCAGCAGGGACCCCGCCTATGGCTACACCTTC; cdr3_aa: CASRDPAYGYTF
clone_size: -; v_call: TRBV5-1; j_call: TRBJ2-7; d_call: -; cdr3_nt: TGCGCCAGCAGCGAGACACACGAGCAGTACTTC; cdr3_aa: CASSETHEQYF
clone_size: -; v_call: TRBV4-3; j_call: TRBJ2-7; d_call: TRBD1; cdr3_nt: TGCGCCAGCAGCCAAGATGGGGACAGGGGGTACGAGCAGTACTTC; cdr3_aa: CASSQDGDRGYEQYF
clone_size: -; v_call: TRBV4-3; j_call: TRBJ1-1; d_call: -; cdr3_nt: TGCGCCAGCAGCCAACGCGGGGACACTGAAGCTTTCTTT; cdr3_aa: CASSQRGDTEAFF
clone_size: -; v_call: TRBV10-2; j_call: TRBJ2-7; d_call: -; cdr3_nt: TGCGCCAGCGGTTACAGCTACGAGCAGTACTTC; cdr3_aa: CASGYSYEQYF
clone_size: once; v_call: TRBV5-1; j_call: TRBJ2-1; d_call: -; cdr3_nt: TGCGCCAGCAGCTTGGAAGGGCACAATGAGCAGTTCTTC; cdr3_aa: CASSLEGHNEQFF
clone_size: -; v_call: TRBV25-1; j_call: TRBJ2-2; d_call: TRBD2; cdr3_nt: TGTGCCAGCAGTGAGTCTGGGACTAGCTATCTGGTCGGGGAGCTGTTTTTT; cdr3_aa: CASSESGTSYLVGELFF
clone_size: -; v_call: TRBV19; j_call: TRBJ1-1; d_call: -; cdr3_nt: TGTGCCAGTAGTTCACAGACGAACACTGAAGCTTTCTTT; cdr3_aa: CASSSQTNTEAFF
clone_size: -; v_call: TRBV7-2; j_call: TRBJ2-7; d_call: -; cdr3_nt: TGTGCCAGCAGCACGGGGATCCACGAGCAGTACTTC; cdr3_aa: CASSTGIHEQYF
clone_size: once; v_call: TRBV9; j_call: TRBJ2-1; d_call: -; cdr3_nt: TGTGCCAGCAGCGGTTTACCGGGACGGCTAGGCGATGAGCAGTTCTTC; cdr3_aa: CASSGLPGRLGDEQFF
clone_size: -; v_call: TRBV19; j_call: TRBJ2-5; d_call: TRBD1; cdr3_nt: TGTGCCAGTCGCCCGGGACAGGGGACCCCTTCTCGGGAGACCCAGTACTTC; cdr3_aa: CASRPGQGTPSRETQYF
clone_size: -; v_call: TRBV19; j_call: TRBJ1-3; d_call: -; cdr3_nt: TGTGCCACACGACGCCTCGCGGGAAACACCATATATTTT; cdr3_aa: CATRRLAGNTIYF
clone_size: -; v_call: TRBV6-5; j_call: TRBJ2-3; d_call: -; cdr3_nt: TGTGCCAGCAGTTCCCTCCAGGGGATGCGCGCAGATACGCAGTATTTT; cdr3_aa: CASSSLQGMRADTQYF
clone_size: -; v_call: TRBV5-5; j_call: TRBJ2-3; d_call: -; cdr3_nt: TGTGCCAGCAGCTCTCAGGTTTCAGATACGCAGTATTTT; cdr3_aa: CASSSQVSDTQYF
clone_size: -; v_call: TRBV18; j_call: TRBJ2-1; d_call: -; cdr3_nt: TGTGCCAGCTCACCATCAATCACCTACAATGAGCAGTTCTTC; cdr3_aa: CASSPSITYNEQFF
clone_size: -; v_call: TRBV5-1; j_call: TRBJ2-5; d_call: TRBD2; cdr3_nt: TGCGCCAGCAGCTTGGTCCCTACTAGCGGGGGGCCGGGGGAGACCCAGTACTTC; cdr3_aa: CASSLVPTSGGPGETQYF
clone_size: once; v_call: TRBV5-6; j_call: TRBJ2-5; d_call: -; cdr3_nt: TGTGCCAGCAGCTTGTTCTGGGCCCCGGCCAGGACCCAGTACTTC; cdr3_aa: CASSLFWAPARTQYF
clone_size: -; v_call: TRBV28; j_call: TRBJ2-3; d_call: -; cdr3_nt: TGTGCCAGCGGGGGGCAAAATACGCAGTATTTT; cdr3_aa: CASGGQNTQYF
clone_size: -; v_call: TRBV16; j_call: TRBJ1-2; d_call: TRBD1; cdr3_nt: TGTGCCAGCAGCCAATTCGGGACAGCATATGGCTACACCTTC; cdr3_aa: CASSQFGTAYGYTF
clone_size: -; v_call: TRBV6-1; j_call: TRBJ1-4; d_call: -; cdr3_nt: TGTGCCAGCAGTGATCAGGGGACGAATGAAAAACTGTTTTTT; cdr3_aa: CASSDQGTNEKLFF
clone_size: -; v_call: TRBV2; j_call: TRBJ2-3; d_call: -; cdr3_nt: TGTGCCAGCACCACACCCGGACCACGACCCCGGGAGAGAGATACGCAGTATTTT; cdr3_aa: CASTTPGPRPRERDTQYF
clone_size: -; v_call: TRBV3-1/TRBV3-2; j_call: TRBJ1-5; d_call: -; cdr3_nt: TGTGCCAGCAGCCAAGGGTCCCGGGAAAATCAGCCCCAGCATTTT; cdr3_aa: CASSQGSRENQPQHF
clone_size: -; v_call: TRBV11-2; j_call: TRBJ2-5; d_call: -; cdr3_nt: TGTGCCAGCAAGCGGGTCCTCGGGGAGACCCAGTACTTC; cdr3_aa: CASKRVLGETQYF
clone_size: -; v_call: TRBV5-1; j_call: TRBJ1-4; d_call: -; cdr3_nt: TGCGCCAGCAGCTCTCGGCCACTTACAGGGAGCACTAATGAAAAACTGTTTTTT; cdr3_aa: CASSSRPLTGSTNEKLFF
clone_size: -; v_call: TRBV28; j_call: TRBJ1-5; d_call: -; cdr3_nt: TGTGCCAGACCAGGGTCCCAGAGAAATCAGCCCCAGCATTTT; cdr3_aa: CARPGSQRNQPQHF
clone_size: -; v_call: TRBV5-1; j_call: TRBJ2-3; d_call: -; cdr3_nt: TGCGCCAGCAGCTCAGGGGCCCCGAGCACAGATACGCAGTATTTT; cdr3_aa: CASSSGAPSTDTQYF
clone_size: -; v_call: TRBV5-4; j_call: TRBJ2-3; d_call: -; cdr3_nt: TGTGCCAGCAGCACAGCCGGGCCCCTGGGAGTAGATACGCAGTATTTT; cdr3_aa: CASSTAGPLGVDTQYF
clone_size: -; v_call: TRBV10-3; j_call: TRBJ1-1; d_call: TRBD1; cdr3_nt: TGTGCCATCAGTGAGCTGGCAGGGGGTGGGTACACTGAAGCTTTCTTT; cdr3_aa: CAISELAGGGYTEAFF
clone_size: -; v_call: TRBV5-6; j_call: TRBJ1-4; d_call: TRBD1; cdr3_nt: TGTGCCAGCAGCTGGGGGACAGGGAACGAAAAACTGTTTTTT; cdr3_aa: CASSWGTGNEKLFF
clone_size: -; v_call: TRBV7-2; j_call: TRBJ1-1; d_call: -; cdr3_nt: TGTGCCAGCAGCTTGACAGCGTTTATGAACACTGAAGCTTTCTTT; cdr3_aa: CASSLTAFMNTEAFF
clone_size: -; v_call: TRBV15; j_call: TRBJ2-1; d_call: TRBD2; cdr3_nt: TGTGCCACCGCCGGGTTAGCGGGGTACAATGAGCAGTTCTTC; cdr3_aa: CATAGLAGYNEQFF
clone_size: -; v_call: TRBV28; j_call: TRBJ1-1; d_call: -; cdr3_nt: TGTGCCAGCAGTTTGTACGGGGGCCCGAACACTGAAGCTTTCTTT; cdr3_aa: CASSLYGGPNTEAFF
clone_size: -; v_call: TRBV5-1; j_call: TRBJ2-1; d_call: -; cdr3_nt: TGCGCCAGCAGCTTGGCGGCTCTCAATGAGCAGTTCTTC; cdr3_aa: CASSLAALNEQFF
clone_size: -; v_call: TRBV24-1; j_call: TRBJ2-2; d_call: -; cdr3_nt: TGTGCCACCAGTGATTTGGGGCACTCGAACACCGGGGAGCTGTTTTTT; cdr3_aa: CATSDLGHSNTGELFF
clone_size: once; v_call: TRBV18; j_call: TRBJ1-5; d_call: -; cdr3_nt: TGTGCCAGCTCACCATACGACAGGCTCGAAAATCAGCCCCAGCATTTT; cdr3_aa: CASSPYDRLENQPQHF
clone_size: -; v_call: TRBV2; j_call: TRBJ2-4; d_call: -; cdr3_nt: TGTGCCAGCAGTTGGGGCGCAAGGTACTTC; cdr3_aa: CASSWGARYF
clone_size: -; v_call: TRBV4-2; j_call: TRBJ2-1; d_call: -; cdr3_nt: TGTGCCAGCAGCCAAGATATTAGGGGGACCTACAATGAGCAGTTCTTC; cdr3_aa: CASSQDIRGTYNEQFF
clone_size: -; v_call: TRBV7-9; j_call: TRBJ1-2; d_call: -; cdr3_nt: TGTGCCAGCAGCTTAGAACCCGCTAACTATGGCTACACCTTC; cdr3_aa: CASSLEPANYGYTF
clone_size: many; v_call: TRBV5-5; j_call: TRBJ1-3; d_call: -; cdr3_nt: TGTGCCAGCACTCCAGGGAGTAAGGTGTCCGGAAACACCATATATTTT; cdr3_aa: CASTPGSKVSGNTIYF
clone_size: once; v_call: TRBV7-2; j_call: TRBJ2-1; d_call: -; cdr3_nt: TGTGCCAGCAGCTCACCCGTCAGGGGAAACAATGAGCAGTTCTTC; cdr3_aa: CASSSPVRGNNEQFF
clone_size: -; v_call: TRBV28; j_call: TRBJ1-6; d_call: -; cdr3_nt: TGTGCCAGCGGAAATTCACCCCTCCACTTT; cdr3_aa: CASGNSPLHF